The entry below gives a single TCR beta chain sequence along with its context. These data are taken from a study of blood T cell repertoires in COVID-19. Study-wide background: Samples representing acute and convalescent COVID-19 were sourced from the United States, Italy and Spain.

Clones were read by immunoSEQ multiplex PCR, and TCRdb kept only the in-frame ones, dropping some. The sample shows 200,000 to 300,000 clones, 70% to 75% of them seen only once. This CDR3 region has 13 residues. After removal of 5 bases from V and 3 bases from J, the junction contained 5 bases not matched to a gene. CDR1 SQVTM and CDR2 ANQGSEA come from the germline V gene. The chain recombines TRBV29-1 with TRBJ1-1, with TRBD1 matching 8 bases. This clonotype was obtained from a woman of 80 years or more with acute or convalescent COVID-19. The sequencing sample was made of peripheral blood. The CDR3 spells CSVSRGRDTEAFF. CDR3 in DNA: TGCAGCGTTAGCAGGGGGCGCGACACTGAAGCTTTCTTT.